This T cell receptor beta chain appears in the sequencing data of a study of shared clonotypes between healthy human individuals. The data were produced by immunoSEQ multiplex PCR, yet TCRdb's version contains in-frame clones alone and is incomplete. The sample consists of over 2 million clones, 90% to 95% of them appearing once. The germline CDR1 and CDR2 sequences are SGHVS and FNYEAQ. There are 14 residues in the CDR3. V was trimmed by 7 bases and J by 1 base, leaving 13 bases between them. The chain recombines TRBV7-6 with TRBJ1-1, with a tentative D call TRBD1 (5 bases). The sequence was collected from a man younger than 35 in good health. Sequenced input: naive CD4+ T cells sorted from blood. Subset defined: CD45RA+ positively selected. As DNA, the CDR3 is TGTGCCAGCACCCGACAGACTTCGAACACTGAAGCTTTCTTT. Amino acids: CASTRQTSNTEAFF.